This T cell receptor beta chain was sequenced in a study of T cell repertoires in cytomegalovirus infection. Looking at the study overall: Shared public TCR beta signatures pointed to both CMV infection and a matching HLA type.

TCRdb itself ran the reads through MiXCR, one entry per CDR3 protein. This table has fewer than 350,000 distinct CDR3 sequences, about 17% appearing once. The sample holds a few counts of this clonotype. Its antigen remains unidentified. General study results and limits: HLA-C-restricted TCR beta clonotypes specific for CMV led the ex vivo response. Cumulated frequencies of public TCR beta families served to identify carriers of CMV plus the relevant HLA.

V shed 3 bases and J 8 bases; nucleotides not matched to a gene: 5. Germline loops: CDR1 KGHSH, CDR2 LQKENI. The CDR3 spans 13 residues. The V gene is TRBV18, the J gene TRBJ2-7, with TRBD1 matching 9 bases. Sequencing input: PBMCs. The receptor's source is a human donor in good health (CMV status not recorded). Some clones in this sample may be carry-over from other donors' samples. CDR3: CASSPRDRVQQYF. The CDR3 coding sequence is TGTGCCAGCTCACCCCGGGACAGGGTCCAGCAGTACTTC.